This is a list of T cell receptor beta chains from one sample in a study of blood T cell repertoires in COVID-19. Here immunoSEQ multiplex PCR was the method, and the copy in TCRdb shows in-frame clones only, minus some. Of roughly 100,000 clones in the sample, roughly 84% are singletons; the top ten hold 4% to 5.5%. The sequenced sample was peripheral blood. These receptors were collected from a human donor in a cohort sampled during active COVID-19. The CDR3 runs from the conserved cysteine through the conserved F or W. The order of the fields is V gene, clone size, J gene, D gene, CDR3 DNA, CDR3 protein. D genes are given only for firm matches. Some rows mark clone size as missing; the rest say once, few, many or name a class of expanded clone.

TRBV11-2	NA	TRBJ2-1	NA	TGTGCCAGCAGCTTAGGTCCAGATTACAATGAGCAGTTCTTC	CASSLGPDYNEQFF
TRBV19	NA	TRBJ1-5	NA	TGTGCCAGTAGTATTCCCGGGAGCAATCAGCCCCAGCATTTT	CASSIPGSNQPQHF
TRBV10-3	NA	TRBJ1-3	NA	TGTGCCATCAGTGAAGCAGGGTACTCTGGAAACACCATATATTTT	CAISEAGYSGNTIYF
TRBV18	NA	TRBJ1-1	TRBD1	TGTGCCAGCTCACCTGGACAGGGAGAAGGCGGGTGGACTGAAGCTTTCTTT	CASSPGQGEGGWTEAFF
TRBV6-2/TRBV6-3	NA	TRBJ1-1	NA	TGTGCCAGCAGTGATTGGCCCTTTGAAGCTTTCTTT	CASSDWPFEAFF
TRBV7-8	NA	TRBJ2-2	NA	TGTGCCAGCAGCTATCGGGGAAATAACGGGGAGCTGTTTTTT	CASSYRGNNGELFF
TRBV2	NA	TRBJ2-7	TRBD1	TGTGCCAGCAGGCATGGACAGGGCACCCCCTACGAGCAGTACTTC	CASRHGQGTPYEQYF
TRBV7-2	once	TRBJ2-1	NA	TGTGCCAGCAGCTCGGACACGAGCTCCTACAATGAGCAGTTCTTC	CASSSDTSSYNEQFF
TRBV10-3	NA	TRBJ2-3	NA	TGTGCCATCAGAGCAGGGGTTGAAACAGATACGCAGTATTTT	CAIRAGVETDTQYF
TRBV5-8	NA	TRBJ2-7	TRBD1	TGTGCCAGCATCCCGTTTGTGGGACAGGGTTCTTTCTCGTCCGAGCAGTACTTC	CASIPFVGQGSFSSEQYF